This TCR beta chain originates from a study of siplizumab effects on memory and regulatory T cells. About 100,000 TCR templates underwent assay in every sample. Profiling relied on immunoSEQ multiplex PCR, and the TCRdb table lists in-frame clones only, not all of them. The sample lists 100,000 to 110,000 clones, around 93% occurring once. A remark on this clone: The antigen remains unidentified.

Study results and limitations: A major contribution to the alloresponse seemed to be made by naive T cells, which seemed more diverse than memory cells.

Per the germline V gene, CDR1 is SQVTM and CDR2 is ANQGSEA. Trimming took 6 bases from V and 5 from J, leaving 7 bases between them. The CDR3 totals 10 residues. Sequencing was done on a sample of non-Treg CD4+ T cells sorted from blood. The receptor was derived from a human donor in good health. The chain is built from TRBV29-1 and TRBJ1-2; no clear D gene. The CDR3 protein is CSVRDYGYTF. The CDR3 DNA sequence: TGCAGCGTGCGGGATTATGGCTACACCTTC.